This note documents a single T cell receptor (beta chain) sequence. The data are from a study of control samples from healthy donors and cancer patients. Sequencing was performed with immunoSEQ multiplex PCR; in TCRdb, only in-frame clones are kept and a portion is missing. This table has over 150,000 clones, 94% appearing once. The CDR3 runs to 11 residues. CDR1 is SEHNR and CDR2 is FQNEAQ in the germline V gene (reference sequence). With 2 bases removed from V and 6 bases from J, the gap between germline ends came to 4 bases. V usage is TRBV7-9 and J usage is TRBJ1-1; D not resolved. The specimen was blood. The receptor was isolated from a man aged 35 to 55 in good health. CDR3 nucleotide sequence: TGTGCCAGCAGCTTAACCGCTGAAGCTTTCTTT. This encodes CASSLTAEAFF. Full variable domain (missing parts from reference TRBV7-9 and TRBJ1-1): DTGVSQNPRHKITKRGQNVTFRCDPISEHNRLYWYRQTLGQGPEFLTYFQNEAQLEKSRLLSDRFSAERPKGSFSTLEIQRTEQGDSAMYLCASSLTAEAFFGQGTRLTVV.